A single sample gave rise to the 23 T cell receptor beta chains below, sequenced in a study of blood T cell repertoires in COVID-19. Clones were sequenced by immunoSEQ multiplex PCR, and TCRdb holds only the in-frame ones, with some missing. The sample has about 250,000 clones; roughly four fifths are singletons. Sequencing was done on a sample of peripheral blood. The receptors stem from a woman in her sixties or seventies with acute or convalescent COVID-19.

The chain is built from TRBV2 and TRBJ1-1; 7 bases are a match to TRBD1. The J segment lost 2 bases and the V segment lost 5 bases, leaving 5 bases of the junction unmatched. This CDR3 is built from 14 residues. Germline CDR1 SNHLY, CDR2 FYNNEI. CDR3 loop: CASSKGQSNTEAFF. The CDR3 bases are TGTGCCAGCAGTAAGGGACAGAGTAACACTGAAGCTTTCTTT. Together with reference TRBV2 and TRBJ1-1, the CDR3 gives the full variable domain: EPEVTQTPSHQVTQMGQEVILRCVPISNHLYFYWYRQILGQKVEFLVSFYNNEISEKSEIFDDQFSVERPDGSNFTLKIRSTKLEDSAMYFCASSKGQSNTEAFFGQGTRLTVV.

The chain joins TRBV7-8 to TRBJ2-5, with D perhaps TRBD2 (5 bases). Deletions cut 3 bases from V and 5 bases from J, with 10 bases between. Germline CDR1 and CDR2: SGHVS and FQNEAQ. This CDR3 is 13 amino acids long. The CDR3 reads CASSFGVIETQYF. CDR3 DNA sequence: TGTGCCAGCAGCTTCGGGGTGATCGAGACCCAGTACTTC.

V gene TRBV7-2 combines with J gene TRBJ2-7, with 7 positions matching TRBD1. J was trimmed by 1 base and V by 5 bases; bases with no gene match: 8. The germline CDR1 and CDR2 sequences are SGHTA and FQGNSA. This CDR3 is built from 15 residues. The CDR3 region has the DNA TGTGCCAGCAGCACTACCCGGGACAGATCCTACGAGCAGTACTTC. This translates into CASSTTRDRSYEQYF.

The rearrangement uses TRBV11-2 and TRBJ2-7, with D maybe TRBD1 (5 bases). CDR3 size: 14 residues. V was shortened by 4 bases and J by 3 bases, with 13 bases between the two germline ends. Germline values: CDR1 SGHAT, CDR2 FQNNGV. In DNA, the CDR3 is TGTGCCAGCAGCTCCATCAGCCAGGGCTACGAGCAGTACTTC. It encodes CASSSISQGYEQYF.

This sequence joins TRBV5-1 and TRBJ2-1; TRBD1 agrees at 11 bases. The V and J ends lost 5 bases and 5 bases, in that order; junction bases with no gene match: 3. The CDR3 consists of 14 residues. From germline, CDR1 is SGHRS and CDR2 YFSETQ. CDR3 residues: CASRGTGGNNEQFF. DNA for the CDR3: TGCGCCAGCAGGGGGACAGGGGGTAACAATGAGCAGTTCTTC.

The chain couples TRBV5-4 to TRBJ1-2; D remains ambiguous. This CDR3 region has 13 residues. Trimming removed 0 bases at V and 4 bases at J, with 7 bases between. The germline V gene has CDR1 SGHNT and CDR2 YYREEE (reference sequence). In DNA form, the CDR3 reads TGTGCCAGCAGCTTGGACAGAAGCTATGGCTACACCTTC. Translation: CASSLDRSYGYTF.

The chain employs TRBV16 and TRBJ2-1, with 13 bases aligning to TRBD2. The ends lost 0 bases at V and 0 bases at J; junction bases unmatched: 8. The CDR3 totals 20 residues. Germline CDR1 KGHSY, CDR2 FQNENV. The CDR3 reads CASSQSQLAGGPSSYNEQFF. The CDR3 DNA reads TGTGCCAGCAGCCAATCTCAACTAGCGGGGGGGCCGAGCTCCTACAATGAGCAGTTCTTC.

This chain joins TRBV20-1 and TRBJ1-3; D uncertain. The CDR3 has 15 residues. Germline values: CDR1 DFQATT, CDR2 SNEGSKA (reference sequence). Trimming shortened V by 3 bases and J by 3 bases, and 15 bases separated the two germline ends. The CDR3 loop is CSASYSPLFGNTIYF. As DNA, the CDR3 is TGCAGTGCTAGTTATTCCCCTCTTTTTGGAAACACCATATATTTT.

This clone has only one observation. The genes are TRBV10-3 and TRBJ1-1; D remains ambiguous. This CDR3 comprises 13 residues. The germline gives CDR1 ENHRY, CDR2 SYGVKD. V lost 0 bases and J lost 7, with 9 bases in between. CDR3 DNA sequence: TGTGCCATCAGTGAGTCGAGAGAGAATGAAGCTTTCTTT. Translation gives CAISESRENEAFF.

This clone has more than one count but fewer than ten. V and J are TRBV21-1 and TRBJ1-2; no check of the table's D call, TRBD1, against the DNA was made. TRBV21-1 is noted as a pseudogene. This CDR3 comprises 15 residues. CDR3 residues: CASSPRLGQGDGYTF. For the CDR3, the DNA is TGTGCCAGCAGCCCTCGACTGGGACAGGGGGATGGCTACACCTTC.

The gene calls are TRBV29-1 and TRBJ1-1, with D uncertain. Germline CDR1 is SQVTM and CDR2 is ANQGSEA. This CDR3 spans 12 amino acids. Between the trimmed V and J ends, which lost 4 bases and 2 bases, there was a span of 8 bases. The CDR3 DNA reads TGCAGCGTTGGGGGAGTTAACACTGAAGCTTTCTTT. It yields the protein CSVGGVNTEAFF.

The rearrangement uses TRBV7-8 and TRBJ1-5; unclear D gene. In germline, CDR1 is SGHVS, CDR2 FQNEAQ. V lost 0 bases and J 0 bases, leaving 9 bases between the germline ends. The CDR3 sequence is 16 residues long. The DNA for the CDR3 is TGTGCCAGCAGCTTAGCCGAGAGGTATAGCAATCAGCCCCAGCATTTT. As protein: CASSLAERYSNQPQHF.

This chain joins TRBV20-1 and TRBJ1-1; possible D gene TRBD1, 5 bases. V was pared by 3 bases and J by 8 bases, with 10 bases between. Germline V lookup: CDR1 DFQATT, CDR2 SNEGSKA (reference sequence). The CDR3 is 11 residues long. The CDR3 DNA follows: TGCAGTGCTAGTTGGGGCAGGGAAGCTTTCTTT. It yields the protein CSASWGREAFF.

J is TRBJ1-2 and V is TRBV7-9, with unresolved D. Germline lookup yields CDR1 SEHNR and CDR2 FQNEAQ (reference sequence). CDR3 length equals 12 residues. V was trimmed by 1 base and J by 4 bases, leaving 4 bases between them. CDR3 nucleotides: TGTGCCAGCAGCTTAGTCTCCTATGGCTACACCTTC. It specifies CASSLVSYGYTF.

The chain is built from TRBV21-1 and TRBJ2-7; the table calls TRBD1, which could not be checked here. TRBV21-1 is described as a pseudogene. This CDR3 has 16 residues. Written as DNA, the CDR3 is TGTGCCAGCAGCAACTATGGGACAGGGGTGTCCTACGAGCAGTACTTC. This codes for CASSNYGTGVSYEQYF.

This sequence joins TRBV5-6 and TRBJ2-3, with D unclear. V shed 4 bases and J shed 0 bases, with 12 bases lying between them. Germline lookup yields CDR1 SGHDT and CDR2 YYEEEE. The CDR3 totals 15 residues. This CDR3 reads CASSAPWRSTDTQYF. The CDR3, as DNA: TGTGCCAGCAGCGCGCCGTGGAGAAGCACAGATACGCAGTATTTT.

The gene calls are TRBV3-1 (or the pseudogene TRBV3-2) and TRBJ2-7, with 7 bases lining up with TRBD1. The CDR3 consists of 16 residues. Germline V gene data show CDR1 as LGHDT and CDR2 as YNNKEL (reference sequence). V shed 1 base, J shed 2 bases, and the junction held 8 bases outside the gene matches. CDR3 residues: CASSQVGQGVAYEQYF. The CDR3 DNA sequence: TGTGCCAGCAGCCAAGTAGGGCAGGGGGTCGCCTACGAGCAGTACTTC.

This clone has ten or more counts. The genes are TRBV4-3 and TRBJ2-3, with 7 bases that match TRBD1. Germline-derived CDR1 and CDR2 are LGHNA and YSLEER. The CDR3 contains 15 residues. The V and J ends lost 4 bases and 0 bases, in that order; junction bases with no gene match: 4. CDR3 in amino acids: CASSRGTASTDTQYF. For the CDR3, the DNA is TGCGCCAGCAGCCGAGGGACAGCGAGCACAGATACGCAGTATTTT.

This clone was detected once. V is TRBV6-5 and J is TRBJ2-7, with D perhaps matching TRBD2 (5 bases). This CDR3 is 15 amino acids long. The germline CDR1 and CDR2 sequences are MNHEY and SVGAGI. Trimming left V 0 bases short and J 1 base short, with 10 bases between. CDR3 sequence reads: CASSYSRVGSYEQYF. CDR3 DNA sequence: TGTGCCAGCAGTTACTCGCGGGTGGGGTCCTACGAGCAGTACTTC.

This chain joins TRBV11-3 and TRBJ2-1; TRBD1 matches at 8 bases. This CDR3 has 16 residues. Germline CDR1 and CDR2: SGHNT and YENEEA. The V segment lost 5 bases and the J segment 7 bases; nucleotides outside the gene matches: 13. The CDR3 sequence: CASSPLDRARRNEQFF. CDR3 coding DNA: TGTGCCAGCAGCCCCTTGGACAGGGCGAGGAGGAATGAGCAGTTCTTC.

This clone was recorded a few times. The CDR3 nucleotides read TGTGCCAGCAGCAAAGTGAAGACAGGGCGGCGGGAAAAACTGTTTTTT. This codes for CASSKVKTGRREKLFF. The rearrangement uses TRBV21-1 and TRBJ1-4; the table's D call TRBD1 went unverified against the DNA. TRBV21-1 is deemed a pseudogene. CDR3 length: 16 amino acids.

This rearrangement joins TRBV5-1 to TRBJ2-5; 8 nucleotides agree with TRBD2. Germline assignment: CDR1 SGHRS and CDR2 YFSETQ. V trimming: 4 bases; J trimming: 5 bases; junction bases outside the gene matches: 7. The CDR3 extends over 14 amino acids. DNA of the CDR3: TGCGCCAGCAGCGTTAGCGGGGTGACGGAGACCCAGTACTTC. Residues: CASSVSGVTETQYF.

Comments on this clone: The sample has other DNA sequences that encode this CDR3 too. The CDR3 protein is CASSFRTGGYTF. The CDR3 coding sequence is TGTGCCAGCAGCTTCCGGACAGGAGGCTACACCTTC. The rearrangement links TRBV7-9 to TRBJ1-2; 7 bases match TRBD1. The V gene end was trimmed by 3 bases and the J gene end by 8 bases; junction bases not matched to a gene: 3. This CDR3 is 12 amino acids long. Germline loops: CDR1 SEHNR, CDR2 FQNEAQ (reference sequence).